This T cell receptor (beta chain) was recovered during a study of T-cell memory formation after mild COVID-19. Points from the study as a whole: For second-wave clones that peaked at day 37, SARS-CoV-2 specificity went unverified. Memory cells collected pre-infection included some clones that later responded, suggesting cross-reactive memory joined. CD4/CD8 balance characterized clones contracting day 15 to 85, and CD4+ skew characterized later expanders.

The CDR3 is 15 amino acids. Trimming took 4 bases from V and 2 from J, leaving 15 bases between them. Germline values: CDR1 KGHSH, CDR2 LQKENI. This clonotype was detected many times. Its antigen is not known. In TCRdb, the 5' RACE reads were re-called with MiXCR into one record per CDR3 protein. This sample has almost 35,000 distinct CDR3 sequences; roughly 7.2% occur once, and the top ten carry under 30%. The J gene is TRBJ2-7, the V gene TRBV18; D is ambiguous. The origin of this receptor is a man between 18 and 29 years old who had mild COVID-19 (a few samples of this study predate the infection). Cell type and time point are not known. The sample taken for sequencing was PBMCs or a T cell subset sorted from them (not recorded which). The CDR3 DNA reads as TGTGCCAGCTCACTATCCTCGGCAGCACCCTACGAGCAGTACTTC. It translates to CASSLSSAAPYEQYF.